The rows below give T cell receptor beta chains drawn from one sample of a study of CD8 T cells in Susac syndrome. TCRdb independently ran MiXCR on the immunoSEQ multiplex PCR reads; one entry per CDR3 protein. This repertoire shows roughly 130,000 distinct CDR3 sequences, roughly 94% found once; its top ten account for 0.1% to 0.15%. The sequenced sample was CD4+ T cells from PBMCs. All receptors come from a human donor with multiple sclerosis. The CDR3 runs from the conserved cysteine through the conserved F or W. D genes are given only for firm matches. Size is stated for part of the rows, as once, few or many counts, or as a class when the clone is expanded.

V gene,J gene,D gene,clone size,CDR3 protein,CDR3 DNA
TRBV9,TRBJ1-1,-,once,CASSPGGGSMNTEAFF,TGTGCCAGCAGCCCAGGAGGGGGATCCATGAACACTGAAGCTTTCTTT
TRBV19,TRBJ1-1,TRBD1,-,CASRGGDSLSTEAFF,TGTGCCAGTAGGGGCGGGGACAGCCTAAGCACTGAAGCTTTCTTT
TRBV7-9,TRBJ2-5,TRBD1,-,CASSFKTGGGETQYF,TGTGCCAGCAGCTTCAAGACAGGGGGTGGAGAGACCCAGTACTTC
TRBV5-1,TRBJ2-7,-,once,CASSPRLLRVSYEQYF,TGCGCCAGCAGCCCGCGGCTCCTTAGGGTATCCTACGAGCAGTACTTC
TRBV3-1,TRBJ1-1,TRBD1,-,CASSFPGQGLVGAFF,TGTGCCAGCAGCTTTCCGGGACAGGGGCTCGTGGGAGCTTTCTTT
TRBV6-4,TRBJ1-2,TRBD1,-,CASSEGQGDGYTF,TGTGCCAGCAGTGAAGGACAGGGGGATGGCTACACCTTC
TRBV29-1,TRBJ2-3,TRBD1,once,CSVGERGRNTQYF,TGCAGCGTGGGGGAGAGGGGGCGAAATACGCAGTATTTT
TRBV7-3,TRBJ2-1,-,-,CASSLRGYYNEQFF,TGTGCCAGCAGCCTCCGGGGTTATTACAATGAGCAGTTCTTC
TRBV20-1,TRBJ2-3,TRBD2,-,CSAARRERDTQYF,TGCAGTGCTGCCCGGCGGGAGCGAGATACGCAGTATTTT
TRBV12-3/TRBV12-4,TRBJ2-2,-,-,CASSHTGELFF,TGTGCCAGCAGCCACACCGGGGAGCTGTTTTTT
TRBV19,TRBJ1-1,-,-,CASSIRAARNTEAFF,TGTGCCAGTAGTATAAGGGCAGCGAGGAACACTGAAGCTTTCTTT
TRBV7-6,TRBJ2-7,-,-,CASSLVPGTSYEQYF,TGTGCCAGCAGCTTAGTCCCAGGGACCTCCTACGAGCAGTACTTC
TRBV19,TRBJ2-5,-,-,CASKGFQETQYF,TGTGCCAGTAAGGGGTTCCAAGAGACCCAGTACTTC
TRBV5-1,TRBJ2-3,-,-,CASRQFGADTQYF,TGCGCCAGCAGACAATTCGGAGCAGATACGCAGTATTTT
TRBV19,TRBJ2-2,-,-,CASSPGAGELFF,TGTGCCAGTAGCCCAGGGGCCGGGGAGCTGTTTTTT
TRBV5-1,TRBJ1-1,TRBD1,-,CASSITGQANTEAFF,TGCGCCAGCAGCATAACGGGACAGGCGAACACTGAAGCTTTCTTT
TRBV3-1,TRBJ1-1,-,-,CASSQETEAFF,TGTGCCAGCAGCCAAGAGACTGAAGCTTTCTTT
TRBV27,TRBJ1-1,-,-,CASSLGLPNTEAFF,TGTGCCAGCAGTTTAGGTTTACCGAACACTGAAGCTTTCTTT
TRBV6-1,TRBJ1-1,-,-,CASNQVNTEAFF,TGTGCCAGCAACCAGGTGAACACTGAAGCTTTCTTT
TRBV30,TRBJ1-2,-,-,CAWSVRQTSDYGYTF,TGTGCCTGGAGTGTACGACAGACCTCGGACTATGGCTACACCTTC
TRBV6-6,TRBJ2-5,-,-,CASSLPSLGETQYF,TGTGCCAGCAGTTTACCATCGCTAGGAGAGACCCAGTACTTC
TRBV5-4,TRBJ1-3,TRBD1,-,CASSLGLQGSGNTIYF,TGTGCCAGCAGCTTGGGCCTACAGGGGAGTGGAAACACCATATATTTT
TRBV30,TRBJ2-1,-,-,CAWSTGSSYNEQFF,TGTGCCTGGAGTACCGGGAGCTCCTACAATGAGCAGTTCTTC
TRBV19,TRBJ1-1,-,-,CASSLGRESEAFF,TGTGCCAGTAGTTTGGGGAGGGAGAGTGAAGCTTTCTTT
TRBV20-1,TRBJ1-4,-,-,CSASDRRATNEKLFF,TGCAGTGCTAGCGACAGGCGTGCAACTAATGAAAAACTGTTTTTT
TRBV7-6,TRBJ2-5,-,-,CASSSGQQETQYF,TGTGCCAGCAGCTCCGGACAGCAAGAGACCCAGTACTTC
TRBV12-3/TRBV12-4,TRBJ2-1,-,-,CASNSGGSYNEQFF,TGTGCCAGTAACTCCGGTGGCTCCTACAATGAGCAGTTCTTC
TRBV7-2,TRBJ1-2,-,few,CASSLDRADYGYTF,TGTGCCAGCAGCTTAGACAGGGCTGACTATGGCTACACCTTC
TRBV30,TRBJ1-4,-,-,CAWSAGTASEKLFF,TGTGCCTGGAGTGCCGGGACCGCGAGTGAAAAACTGTTTTTT
TRBV3-1,TRBJ1-2,-,-,CASRRGGDYGYTF,TGTGCCAGCAGGAGGGGGGGAGACTATGGCTACACCTTC
TRBV30,TRBJ1-1,-,-,CAWSARSEAFF,TGTGCCTGGAGTGCGCGATCTGAAGCTTTCTTT
TRBV18,TRBJ1-1,-,-,CASSGALNTEAFF,TGTGCCAGTTCAGGGGCGCTGAACACTGAAGCTTTCTTT
TRBV4-3,TRBJ1-6,-,-,CASSQNPTTGNSPLHF,TGCGCCAGCAGCCAAAACCCTACGACGGGGAATTCACCCCTCCACTTT
TRBV6-2/TRBV6-3,TRBJ2-2,TRBD1,-,CASSWDYRDRSNTGELFF,TGTGCCAGCAGTTGGGATTATCGGGACAGATCGAACACCGGGGAGCTGTTTTTT
TRBV4-3,TRBJ1-1,-,-,CASSQETERGTEAFF,TGCGCCAGCAGCCAAGAGACGGAGCGGGGCACTGAAGCTTTCTTT
TRBV14,TRBJ1-1,-,-,CASSQGQGWVEAFF,TGTGCCAGCAGCCAAGGACAAGGGTGGGTCGAAGCTTTCTTT
TRBV25-1,TRBJ1-2,-,-,CASSEGAHRYTF,TGTGCCAGCAGTGAGGGGGCCCACCGCTACACCTTC
TRBV2,TRBJ2-5,-,-,CASSGGETQYF,TGTGCCAGCAGTGGAGGAGAGACCCAGTACTTC
TRBV5-1,TRBJ2-1,TRBD2,-,CASSLTAGGPGSYNEQFF,TGCGCCAGCAGCTTAACAGCGGGAGGGCCTGGGTCCTACAATGAGCAGTTCTTC
TRBV6-1,TRBJ2-7,TRBD2,-,CASSVRTSGTHYEQYF,TGTGCCAGCAGTGTTCGGACTAGCGGGACTCACTACGAGCAGTACTTC
TRBV4-3,TRBJ1-5,-,-,CATKIGRPPGSNQPQHF,TGCGCCACCAAAATAGGGCGCCCACCTGGGAGCAATCAGCCCCAGCATTTT
TRBV20-1,TRBJ2-5,TRBD2,-,CSAPTSGGSETQYF,TGCAGTGCTCCGACTAGCGGGGGTTCAGAGACCCAGTACTTC